Following are 26 T cell receptor beta chains from one sample sequenced in a study of shared clonotypes between healthy human individuals. Sequencing used immunoSEQ multiplex PCR; TCRdb keeps in-frame clones, though not all of them. The sample carries under 2,500,000 clones, nearly 97% recorded once. Specimen: naive CD4+ T cells sorted from blood. Subset indicated: CD45RA+ positively selected. The origin of the receptors is a man aged 18 to 29 in good health.

This clone was counted once. This chain connects TRBV27 to TRBJ2-1; the D call may be TRBD1 or TRBD2 (6 bases each). The CDR3 has 13 residues. Germline values: CDR1 MNHEY, CDR2 SMNVEV (reference sequence). V lost 6 bases to trimming and J lost 5 bases, with 11 bases between them. The CDR3 reads CASRGGMDNEQFF. CDR3 sequence (DNA): TGTGCCAGCAGGGGGGGCATGGACAATGAGCAGTTCTTC.

The CDR3: CASSPGVAVQETQYF. In DNA, the CDR3 is TGTGCCAGCAGCCCCGGGGTAGCGGTACAAGAGACCCAGTACTTC. The J gene is TRBJ2-5, the V gene TRBV11-3; weak D call: TRBD2 (6 bases). The V and J ends lost 5 bases and 2 bases respectively, with 15 bases between them. The CDR3 has 15 amino acids. The germline CDR1 and CDR2 sequences are SGHNT and YENEEA. Together with reference TRBV11-3 and TRBJ2-5, the CDR3 gives the full variable domain: EAGVVQSPRYKIIEKKQPVAFWCNPISGHNTLYWYLQNLGQGPELLIRYENEEAVDDSQLPKDRFSAERLKGVDSTLKIQPAELGDSAVYLCASSPGVAVQETQYFGPGTRLLVL.

V usage is TRBV27 and J usage is TRBJ2-5; maybe TRBD2 (5 bases). The V end lost 8 bases, the J end lost 3 bases, and 13 bases lay between the germline ends. CDR1 is MNHEY, CDR2 SMNVEV, per germline (reference sequence). The CDR3 covers 13 residues. CDR3 DNA: TGTGCCAGCGGATATTACGGGGAAGAGACCCAGTACTTC. Residues: CASGYYGEETQYF.

This chain uses TRBV28 with TRBJ2-3; a weak D match, TRBD2 (5 bases). The germline CDR1 and CDR2 sequences are MDHEN and SYDVKM. The CDR3 is 13 amino acids. V was pared by 5 bases and J by 5 bases, with 11 bases between. CDR3 sequence (DNA): TGTGCCAGCAGTACGCGACGGGGAGATACGCAGTATTTT. It codes for CASSTRRGDTQYF.

The chain has TRBV4-3 and TRBJ2-2; no definite D call. The CDR3 loop spans 14 amino acids. Trimming stripped 5 bases from V and 4 bases from J, with 11 bases between. The germline CDR1 and CDR2 sequences are LGHNA and YSLEER. The CDR3 here is CASSSAVGTGELFF. CDR3 nucleotides: TGCGCCAGCAGCAGCGCCGTAGGCACCGGGGAGCTGTTTTTT.

V and J are TRBV5-1 and TRBJ2-5; D gene uncertain. The V end lost 3 bases, the J end lost 2 bases, and 11 bases lay between the germline ends. This CDR3 spans 14 amino acids. CDR1 and CDR2 (germline): SGHRS, YFSETQ. The CDR3 reads CASSSQPVQETQYF. The CDR3 DNA sequence: TGCGCCAGCAGCTCCCAACCAGTGCAAGAGACCCAGTACTTC.

The chain uses TRBV28 and TRBJ2-7; D is perhaps TRBD1 (6 bases). The V and J ends lost 3 bases and 3 bases respectively, with 15 bases between them. The CDR3 extends over 15 amino acids. Per the germline V gene, CDR1 is MDHEN and CDR2 is SYDVKM. CDR3 region: CASSLVRGSLYEQYF. The CDR3 coding sequence is TGTGCCAGCAGTTTGGTCAGGGGATCCCTCTACGAGCAGTACTTC.

The gene calls are TRBV6-1 and TRBJ2-6; no clear D gene. The germline CDR1 and CDR2 sequences are MNHNS and SASEGT. The V end was cut by 3 bases, the J end by 0 bases, with 3 bases between. The CDR3 is made up of 14 amino acids. CDR3 in amino acids: CASSDRSGANVLTF. DNA for the CDR3: TGTGCCAGCAGTGATCGCTCTGGGGCCAACGTCCTGACTTTC.

The chain recombines TRBV6-5 with TRBJ1-1; TRBD1 matches at 8 bases. This CDR3 has 13 amino acids. V lost 5 bases and J lost 5; bases outside the gene matches: 4. Per germline, CDR1 MNHEY and CDR2 SVGAGI. The CDR3 loop is CASSTRGRTEAFF. The CDR3 DNA sequence: TGTGCCAGCAGTACCAGGGGGCGGACTGAAGCTTTCTTT.

The V call is TRBV19, the J call TRBJ2-2; TRBD1 matches 7 bases. The junction had 7 bases not matched to a gene; V was cut back by 4 bases and J by 2 bases. CDR3 length: 16 amino acids. The germline CDR1 and CDR2 sequences are LNHDA and SQIVND (reference sequence). CDR3 nucleotides: TGTGCCAGTAGTAGATTTGGGACAGCCAACACCGGGGAGCTGTTTTTT. Its protein product is CASSRFGTANTGELFF.

This clone has just one count. The chain's CDR3 is CASTLQNTGELFF. CDR3 coding DNA: TGTGCCAGCACTCTCCAGAACACCGGGGAGCTGTTTTTT. This rearrangement joins TRBV25-1 to TRBJ2-2; D uncertain. The V and J ends lost 7 bases and 1 base respectively, with 7 bases between them. The CDR3 has 13 amino acids. The germline V gene has CDR1 MGHDK and CDR2 SYGVNS.

This clone is a singleton in its sample. The chain is built from TRBV15 and TRBJ2-1; D gene ambiguous. This CDR3 has 11 residues. The germline CDR1 and CDR2 sequences are LNHNV and YYDKDF (reference sequence). DNA of the CDR3: TGTCCCCGGGTAAGTTCCAGGAAGCAGTTCTTC. Translated: CPRVSSRKQFF.

V and J are TRBV28 and TRBJ2-1; TRBD1 matches at 9 bases. Germline CDR1 MDHEN, CDR2 SYDVKM. J gave up 4 bases and V 3 bases, and 4 bases lay outside the gene matches. There are 15 residues in the CDR3. The CDR3 DNA reads TGTGCCAGCAGTTTTGGGGACAGGGTATACAATGAGCAGTTCTTC. Its translation is CASSFGDRVYNEQFF.

The chain couples TRBV11-2 to TRBJ1-6; D perhaps matches TRBD1 (6 bases). Between the trimmed V and J ends, which lost 0 bases and 6 bases, there was a span of 12 bases. CDR3 length equals 16 residues. Germline loops: CDR1 SGHAT, CDR2 FQNNGV. The CDR3 region has the DNA TGTGCCAGCAGCTTAGAAGGGGGGCTCATTAATTCACCCCTCCACTTT. Residues: CASSLEGGLINSPLHF.

The genes are TRBV29-1 and TRBJ2-1; the D call may be TRBD1 or TRBD2 (5 bases each). With 7 bases removed from V and 0 bases from J, the gap between germline ends came to 16 bases. The CDR3 loop spans 15 amino acids. Germline V gene sequence: CDR1 SQVTM, CDR2 ANQGSEA. The CDR3 is CSGQSRVSSYNEQFF. CDR3 nucleotide sequence: TGCAGCGGACAGTCGCGGGTGAGCTCCTACAATGAGCAGTTCTTC.

The table lists this clone with a count of one. The chain employs TRBV7-9 and TRBJ2-7; TRBD1 matches at 10 bases. CDR3 length: 15 amino acids. In germline, CDR1 is SEHNR, CDR2 FQNEAQ (reference sequence). After removal of 3 bases from V and 2 bases from J, the junction contained 4 bases not matched to a gene. The CDR3 bases are TGTGCCAGCAGCTTTGCCGGGACAGGGGCCTACGAGCAGTACTTC. It encodes CASSFAGTGAYEQYF.

The gene calls are TRBV6-1 and TRBJ2-5; tentatively, D is TRBD1 or TRBD2 (5 bases each). The CDR3 covers 13 residues. Trimming removed 5 bases from V and 5 bases from J, with 12 bases in between. Germline V CDR1 and CDR2: MNHNS, SASEGT. The CDR3 DNA is TGTGCCAGCAGTCAACGAGGGGCGGAGACCCAGTACTTC. It specifies CASSQRGAETQYF.

The chain recombines TRBV2 with TRBJ1-5; possible D gene TRBD1, 5 bases. Germline lookup yields CDR1 SNHLY and CDR2 FYNNEI. Trimming left V 3 bases short and J 2 bases short, with 11 bases between. CDR3 size: 15 residues. CDR3 region: CASSDTSRGNQPQHF. In DNA form, the CDR3 reads TGTGCCAGCAGTGACACCTCCAGGGGCAATCAGCCCCAGCATTTT.

The V call is TRBV4-3, the J call TRBJ1-5, with a weak D call TRBD1 (5 bases). Per the germline V gene, CDR1 is LGHNA and CDR2 is YSLEER. The CDR3 extends over 15 amino acids. Between the trimmed V and J ends, which lost 0 bases and 7 bases, there was a span of 13 bases. CDR3 DNA: TGCGCCAGCAGCCAAGAAGGAGGGGCCGAACAGCCCCAGCATTTT. Protein: CASSQEGGAEQPQHF.

The chain is built from TRBV6-5 and TRBJ2-2; 10 nucleotides agree with TRBD2. The CDR3 covers 15 residues. From germline, CDR1 is MNHEY and CDR2 SVGAGI. The V gene end was trimmed by 4 bases and the J gene end by 1 base; junction bases not matched to a gene: 0. CDR3 DNA: TGTGCCAGCAGTTTAGCGGGAGGGAACACCGGGGAGCTGTTTTTT. Its translation is CASSLAGGNTGELFF.

This rearrangement joins TRBV11-2 to TRBJ1-1; no clear D. CDR3 length equals 14 residues. Trimming left V 3 bases short and J 4 bases short, with 12 bases between. Per germline, CDR1 SGHAT and CDR2 FQNNGV. CDR3 bases: TGTGCCAGCAGCTTGAGGTTAGGGCCCACTGAAGCTTTCTTT. Translating gives CASSLRLGPTEAFF.

V is TRBV9 and J is TRBJ2-7; TRBD2 matches at 7 bases. Losses at the gene ends were 4 bases for V and 0 bases for J; bases not matched to a gene: 10. Germline V gene data show CDR1 as SGDLS and CDR2 as YYNGEE. CDR3 length: 16 residues. DNA for the CDR3: TGTGCCAGCAGCCTCGACCCTAGCGGTAGCTCCTACGAGCAGTACTTC. Protein product: CASSLDPSGSSYEQYF. The complete variable domain, with remaining parts taken from reference TRBV9 and TRBJ2-7, reads DSGVTQTPKHLITATGQRVTLRCSPRSGDLSVYWYQQSLDQGLQFLIQYYNGEERAKGNILERFSAQQFPDLHSELNLSSLELGDSALYFCASSLDPSGSSYEQYFGPGTRLTVT.

This clone showed up just once. The V call is TRBV2, the J call TRBJ1-4; D unresolved. Germline V gene sequence: CDR1 SNHLY, CDR2 FYNNEI. This CDR3 spans 12 amino acids. V lost 1 base, J lost 10 bases, and 7 bases lay in between. The DNA for the CDR3 is TGTGCCAGCAGTGAAGACCTTGTAAAACTGTTTTTT. Amino acid sequence: CASSEDLVKLFF.

The V and J genes are TRBV30 and TRBJ2-3; D call uncertain. The V end lost 6 bases, the J end lost 2 bases, and 18 bases lay between the germline ends. The germline CDR1 and CDR2 sequences are GTSNPN and SVGIG (reference sequence). The CDR3 consists of 15 residues. The CDR3 coding sequence is TGTGCCTGCGGGCGGACGTCAGTTTCCACAGATACGCAGTATTTT. Translation gives CACGRTSVSTDTQYF.

The V call is TRBV5-6, the J call TRBJ1-2; D is perhaps TRBD1 (6 bases). Trimming pared 4 bases from V and 2 bases from J, leaving 18 bases between. This CDR3 is 16 amino acids long. CDR1 and CDR2 (germline): SGHDT, YYEEEE. The CDR3 DNA reads as TGTGCCAGCAGCCGATACGCTGGGGGCCTAAACTATGGCTACACCTTC. Residues: CASSRYAGGLNYGYTF.

The chain is built from TRBV9 and TRBJ2-3; D is uncertain. The CDR3 has 13 residues. CDR1 and CDR2 (germline): SGDLS, YYNGEE. The germline V and J ends were trimmed by 4 bases and 4 bases, with 10 bases remaining between them. The CDR3 DNA follows: TGTGCCAGCAGCCCCCGATCTCCAGATACGCAGTATTTT. Encoded protein: CASSPRSPDTQYF.